This T cell receptor (beta chain) was documented in a study of breast tumors, draining lymph nodes, adjacent tissues. Points from the study as a whole: Luminal-like breast cancer showed significantly greater tumor-nontumor repertoire similarity than basal-like breast cancer did. Tumors had less TCR diversity than lymph nodes, more than nontumor tissue. Data only fit, rather than demonstrated, lymph node origin of most tumor T cells. Data fit most tumor T cells coming from lymph node, expanding in tumor.

Breast cancer patients provided tissue from their axillary draining lymph nodes. Germline V gives CDR1 SGHAT, CDR2 FQNNGV. The CDR3 totals 17 residues. For this clonotype: Its target is unknown. Being one base from a much bigger clone, this may be a read error.

TCRdb redid the calling of the multiplex PCR reads with MiXCR, one entry per CDR3 protein. The data hold over 200,000 distinct CDR3 sequences, with 34% observed a single time. This clonotype was obtained from a female donor with breast cancer. Some clones in this sample may be carry-over from other donors' samples. Material for sequencing was axillary lymph node tissue. The genes are TRBV11-2 and TRBJ2-1; 10 bases line up with TRBD2. CDR3 nucleotide sequence: TGTGCCGGCAGCTTAGCGCCGCCAGCGGGGGGGCAGGGTGAGCAGTTCTTC. It is translated as CAGSLAPPAGGQGEQFF.